The 21 T cell receptor beta chains below all came from one sample that was sequenced in a study of blood T cell repertoires in COVID-19 (dated by TCRdb to 2020 to 2022). Libraries were constructed by the immunoSEQ multiplex PCR assay. Drawn from immuneACCESS, this table holds only the in-frame rearrangements with V and J called that TCRdb kept. Clones are partly lost; checked studies trace under half to an unresolved V gene and leave the rest unexplained. This sample holds some 190,000 clones; more than 75% were observed only once. The biggest ten clones account for about a sixth of the sample. The specimen was PBMCs or T cells enriched from blood (not recorded which). The receptors were sampled from a woman in her fifties or sixties with acute COVID-19.

The chain joins TRBV13 to TRBJ1-1; D gene ambiguous. The V end was cut by 0 bases, the J end by 0 bases, with 5 bases between. In germline, CDR1 is PRHDT, CDR2 FYEKMQ (reference sequence). The CDR3 runs to 14 residues. The CDR3 loop reads CASSLGQMNTEAFF. In nucleotides, the CDR3 is TGTGCCAGCAGCTTAGGGCAGATGAACACTGAAGCTTTCTTT. Complete variable domain (other parts from reference TRBV13 and TRBJ1-1): AAGVIQSPRHLIKEKRETATLKCYPIPRHDTVYWYQQGPGQDPQFLISFYEKMQSDKGSIPDRFSAQQFSDYHSELNMSSLELGDSALYFCASSLGQMNTEAFFGQGTRLTVV.

This chain links TRBV29-1 with TRBJ2-3, with D maybe TRBD2 (6 bases). There are 14 residues in the CDR3. Germline CDR1 reads SQVTM; CDR2 reads ANQGSEA. The V end lost 6 bases, the J end lost 2 bases, and 15 bases lay between the germline ends. DNA of the CDR3: TGCAGCGTACCCTACCGGGACTTCACAGATACGCAGTATTTT. As protein: CSVPYRDFTDTQYF.

The chain couples TRBV9 to TRBJ2-2; 12 bases fit TRBD2. CDR3 length equals 17 residues. The V segment lost 4 bases and the J segment 0 bases; nucleotides outside the gene matches: 4. Germline CDR1 and CDR2: SGDLS and YYNGEE. CDR3 region: CASSQRLAGANTGELFF. The CDR3, as DNA: TGTGCCAGCAGCCAGAGACTAGCGGGGGCGAACACCGGGGAGCTGTTTTTT.

The J gene is TRBJ2-7, the V gene TRBV21-1; the DNA was not compared with TRBD1, the D call given in the table. TRBV21-1 is a pseudogene. CDR3 length equals 22 residues. The CDR3 DNA sequence: TGTGCCAGCAGCAAAGCTCGCCTCCACAGGACAACGGCCATCGGAAGCCCTCTCGAGCAGTACGTC. Translation: CASSKARLHRTTAIGSPLEQYV.

This sequence joins TRBV5-4 and TRBJ1-6, with D possibly being TRBD1 (6 bases). Germline-derived CDR1 and CDR2 are SGHNT and YYREEE (reference sequence). V was clipped by 3 bases and J by 10 bases, with 11 bases between them. The CDR3 covers 13 residues. The CDR3, as DNA: TGTGCCAGCAGCTACCACAGGGAATCACCCCTCCACTTT. Translated, it gives CASSYHRESPLHF.

The chain combines TRBV29-1 with TRBJ2-1, with 9 bases aligning to TRBD2. The CDR3 length is 13 residues. The V gene end was trimmed by 6 bases and the J gene end by 4 bases; junction bases not matched to a gene: 4. Germline assignment: CDR1 SQVTM and CDR2 ANQGSEA. The CDR3 region is CSVLLAGYNEQFF. CDR3 sequence (DNA): TGCAGCGTCCTCCTAGCGGGGTACAATGAGCAGTTCTTC.

The chain couples TRBV28 to TRBJ2-2; the match to TRBD2 covers 12 bases. Trimming took 3 bases from V and 6 from J; bases not matched to a gene: 5. This CDR3 spans 16 amino acids. Germline CDR1 reads MDHEN; CDR2 reads SYDVKM. Here the CDR3 DNA reads TGTGCCAGCAGTTTCCTGACTAGCGGGGGATCCGGGGAGCTGTTTTTT. Protein sequence: CASSFLTSGGSGELFF.

This chain links TRBV7-8 with TRBJ1-5, with no clear D. The CDR3 covers 13 residues. Trimming pared 5 bases from V and 7 bases from J, leaving 12 bases between. The germline V gene has CDR1 SGHVS and CDR2 FQNEAQ. The CDR3 region is CASSRPGEQPQHF. In nucleotides, the CDR3 is TGTGCCAGCAGCCGACCCGGGGAGCAGCCCCAGCATTTT.

The chain links TRBV19 to TRBJ2-6; the match to TRBD2 covers 9 bases. The V and J ends lost 3 bases and 1 base, in that order; junction bases with no gene match: 22. This CDR3 has 23 residues. Germline lookup yields CDR1 LNHDA and CDR2 SQIVND (reference sequence). Here the CDR3 DNA reads TGTGCCAGTAGTATGGGGGGGGAGCGGGGGGCCTCCGTGCTTTTGTCTGGGGCCAACGTCCTGACTTTC. It translates to CASSMGGERGASVLLSGANVLTF.

The V call is TRBV27, the J call TRBJ1-6; 10 nucleotides agree with TRBD1. This CDR3 comprises 16 residues. V lost 1 base, J lost 9 bases, and 6 bases stayed unmatched. CDR1 and CDR2 from the germline V gene are MNHEY and SMNVEV (reference sequence). The CDR3 nucleotides read TGTGCCAGCAGTTTATATAGACAGGGGGCCGGTTCACCCCTCCACTTT. Translated: CASSLYRQGAGSPLHF.

The chain is built from TRBV28 and TRBJ1-1, with a possible D match to TRBD1 (5 bases). The CDR3 consists of 14 residues. Germline CDR1 MDHEN, CDR2 SYDVKM. V lost 2 bases and J 10 bases, leaving 17 bases between the germline ends. The CDR3 sequence: CASSLGGGKRLAFF. For the CDR3, the DNA is TGTGCCAGCAGTTTAGGGGGGGGAAAGCGTTTAGCTTTCTTT.

This rearrangement joins TRBV6-6 to TRBJ1-2; 7 positions match TRBD1. The CDR3 sequence is 16 residues long. The V and J ends lost 4 bases and 5 bases, in that order; junction bases with no gene match: 13. Germline V gives CDR1 MNHNY, CDR2 SVGAGI (reference sequence). DNA for the CDR3: TGTGCCAGCAGTTCCCCCGGGGAAGGGGGCGCTTATGGCTACACCTTC. Protein product: CASSSPGEGGAYGYTF.

The J gene is TRBJ1-3, the V gene TRBV6-5; possible D gene TRBD1, 5 bases. This CDR3 region has 14 residues. The V end was cut by 8 bases, the J end by 0 bases, with 11 bases between. The V gene's germline CDR1 is MNHEY and CDR2 SVGAGI. CDR3 sequence (DNA): TGTGCCAGCCGGAGGGGCAACTCTGGAAACACCATATATTTT. Protein sequence: CASRRGNSGNTIYF.

The gene calls are TRBV7-2 and TRBJ2-5; 8 bases line up with TRBD2. This CDR3 comprises 17 residues. The V gene's germline CDR1 is SGHTA and CDR2 FQGNSA. With 2 bases clipped from V and 2 bases from J, the junction kept 10 bases outside the gene matches. The CDR3 DNA follows: TGTGCCAGCAGCTTACCCGGGGGGGGGCAGCAACAAGAGACCCAGTACTTC. Translation gives CASSLPGGGQQQETQYF.

This chain connects TRBV7-9 to TRBJ1-1; 7 nucleotides align to TRBD1. The J segment lost 0 bases and the V segment lost 5 bases, leaving 3 bases of the junction unmatched. From germline, CDR1 is SEHNR and CDR2 FQNEAQ (reference sequence). The length of the CDR3 is 14 residues. The chain's CDR3 is CASSAGTVNTEAFF. DNA of the CDR3: TGTGCCAGCAGCGCCGGGACAGTGAACACTGAAGCTTTCTTT. The variable domain in full, completed from reference TRBV7-9 and TRBJ1-1, reads DTGVSQNPRHKITKRGQNVTFRCDPISEHNRLYWYRQTLGQGPEFLTYFQNEAQLEKSRLLSDRFSAERPKGSFSTLEIQRTEQGDSAMYLCASSAGTVNTEAFFGQGTRLTVV.

CDR3: CASSTGTGYSPLHF. CDR3 coding DNA: TGTGCCAGCAGCACCGGGACAGGGTATTCACCCCTCCACTTT. The rearrangement links TRBV6-5 to TRBJ1-6; the match to TRBD1 covers 9 bases. V shed 6 bases, J shed 8 bases, and the junction held 5 bases outside the gene matches. CDR1 and CDR2 (germline): MNHEY, SVGAGI. The CDR3 sequence is 14 residues long.

The chain carries TRBV10-3 and TRBJ1-5; D might be TRBD1 (6 bases). The CDR3 is 16 amino acids. Germline V gene lookup returns CDR1 ENHRY and CDR2 SYGVKD. V lost 2 bases and J 2 bases, leaving 13 bases between the germline ends. CDR3 in DNA: TGTGCCATCAGTGAGATCCATCACAGGGGCAATCAGCCCCAGCATTTT. This codes for CAISEIHHRGNQPQHF.

The rearrangement uses TRBV27 and TRBJ2-5; D remains unclear. The CDR3 has 14 residues. Trimming took off 4 bases at V and 2 bases at J, with 11 bases between the two ends. Germline loops: CDR1 MNHEY, CDR2 SMNVEV (reference sequence). CDR3 sequence: CASSSLLRQETQYF. The CDR3 nucleotides are TGTGCCAGCAGTTCCTTGTTACGGCAAGAGACCCAGTACTTC.

The chain has TRBV19 and TRBJ2-1; possibly TRBD1 for D (6 bases). CDR1 and CDR2 (germline): LNHDA, SQIVND (reference sequence). Trimming stripped 1 base from V and 4 bases from J, with 14 bases between. The length of the CDR3 is 16 residues. CDR3 in DNA: TGTGCCAGTAGTATAGTATCCAGGGGCGTTTACAATGAGCAGTTCTTC. It is translated as CASSIVSRGVYNEQFF.

This chain uses TRBV24-1 with TRBJ2-5; 10 positions agree with TRBD1. Per germline, CDR1 KGHDR and CDR2 SFDVKD. The CDR3 totals 16 residues. The J segment lost 1 base and the V segment lost 6 bases, leaving 7 bases of the junction unmatched. For the CDR3, the DNA is TGTGCCACCAGTACCCAAGGGACAGGGGTCCAAGAGACCCAGTACTTC. It translates to CATSTQGTGVQETQYF.

This clone was detected once. The CDR3 DNA reads TGTGCCAGTAGTATAATAAACAGGGGAAGCAATCAGCCCCAGCATTTT. Translation gives CASSIINRGSNQPQHF. The gene calls are TRBV19 and TRBJ1-5; 7 bases are shared with TRBD1. Losses at the gene ends were 2 bases for V and 1 base for J; bases not matched to a gene: 5. The germline V gene encodes CDR1 LNHDA and CDR2 SQIVND (reference sequence). The length of the CDR3 is 16 residues.